The clone carrying this T cell receptor beta chain was counted ten times or more. The target antigen is unknown. The data originate from a study of type 1 and type 2 diabetes patients. On the study more broadly: Participants included type 1 and type 2 diabetes patients plus nondiabetic controls.

Study outcomes and limitations: Type 1 diabetes repertoires were significantly less diverse than type 2 diabetes ones. With limited T2D and control samples, some T1D-only expanded clones may not be T1D-specific.

This CDR3 is 15 amino acids long. CDR1 is WNHNN, CDR2 SYGVQD, per germline (reference sequence). Trimming removed 2 bases at V and 6 bases at J, with 15 bases between. Each diabetic donor fulfilled classification criteria for either type 1 or type 2. Amplification started from genomic DNA. Multiplex PCR with 30 forward and 13 reverse primers amplified the TCR beta CDR3. TCRdb re-derived calls from the multiplex PCR reads in MiXCR, one entry per CDR3 protein. The top ten hold approximately 14% of the sample, which has 250,000 or so distinct CDR3 sequences, around 50% seen once. The source is a young man with type 2 diabetes. Input material: peripheral blood mononuclear cells (PBMCs). The chain joins TRBV10-1 to TRBJ2-3; D uncertain. The CDR3 DNA sequence: TGCGCCAGCAGTGAGGCCCATACACGGTCGGATACGCAGTATTTT. Protein sequence: CASSEAHTRSDTQYF.